Here is one T cell receptor (beta chain) with its context. Here immunoSEQ multiplex PCR was the method, and the copy in TCRdb shows in-frame clones only, minus some. The data hold 85,000 to 130,000 clones, with almost 95% observed a single time. These data come from a study of T cell changes during pregnancy in multiple sclerosis. Germline values: CDR1 MNHNY, CDR2 SVGAGI (reference sequence). This CDR3 region has 11 residues. After removal of 8 bases from V and 9 bases from J, the junction contained 4 bases not matched to a gene. The material was peripheral blood, obtained before pregnancy. This receptor was taken from a female donor with multiple sclerosis, enrolled in a pregnancy study. This chain connects TRBV6-6 to TRBJ2-1; TRBD2 matches at 7 bases. The CDR3: CASWQRGEQFF. The CDR3 nucleotides are TGTGCCAGCTGGCAGCGGGGTGAGCAGTTCTTC.